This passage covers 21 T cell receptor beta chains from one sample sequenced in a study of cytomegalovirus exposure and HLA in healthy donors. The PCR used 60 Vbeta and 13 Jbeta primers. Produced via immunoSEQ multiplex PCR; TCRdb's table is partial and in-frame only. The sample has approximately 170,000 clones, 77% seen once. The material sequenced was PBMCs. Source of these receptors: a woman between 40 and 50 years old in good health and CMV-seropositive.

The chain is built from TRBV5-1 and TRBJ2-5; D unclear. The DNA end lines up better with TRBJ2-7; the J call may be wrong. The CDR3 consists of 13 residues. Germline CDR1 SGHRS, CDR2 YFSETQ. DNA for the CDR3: TGCGCCAGCAGCTTCCCAGGTTCGTACGAGCAGTACTTC. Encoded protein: CASSFPGSYEQYF.

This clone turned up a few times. CDR3 protein: CASSKRTGELFF. The DNA of the CDR3 is TGTGCCAGCAGTAAGCGCACCGGGGAGCTGTTTTTT. V gene TRBV6-6 combines with J gene TRBJ2-2; D gene ambiguous. The V gene's germline CDR1 is MNHNY and CDR2 SVGAGI (reference sequence). With 5 bases removed from V and 4 bases from J, the gap between germline ends came to 5 bases. This CDR3 comprises 12 residues.

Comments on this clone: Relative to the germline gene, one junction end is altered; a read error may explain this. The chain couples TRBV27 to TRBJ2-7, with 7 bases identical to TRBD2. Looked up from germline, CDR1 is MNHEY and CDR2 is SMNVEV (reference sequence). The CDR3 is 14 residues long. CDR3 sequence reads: CASRPGLHSDEQYF. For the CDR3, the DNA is TGTGCCAGCAGACCGGGACTACACTCCGACGAGCAGTACTTC.

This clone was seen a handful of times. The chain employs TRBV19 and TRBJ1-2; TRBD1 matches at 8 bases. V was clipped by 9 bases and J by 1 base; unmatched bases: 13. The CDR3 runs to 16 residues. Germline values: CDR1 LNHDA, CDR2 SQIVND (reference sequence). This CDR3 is CASLNLDRGLNYGYTF. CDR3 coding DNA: TGTGCCAGCCTGAACCTCGACAGGGGCCTTAACTATGGCTACACCTTC.

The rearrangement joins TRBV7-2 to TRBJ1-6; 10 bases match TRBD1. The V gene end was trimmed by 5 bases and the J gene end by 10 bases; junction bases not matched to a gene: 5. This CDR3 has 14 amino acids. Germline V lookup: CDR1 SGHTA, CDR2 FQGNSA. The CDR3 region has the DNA TGTGCCAGCAGCCAAGGACAGGGGGACTCACCCCTCCACTTT. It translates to CASSQGQGDSPLHF. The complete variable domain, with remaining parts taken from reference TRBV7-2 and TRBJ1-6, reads GAGVSQSPSNKVTEKGKDVELRCDPISGHTALYWYRQSLGQGLEFLIYFQGNSAPDKSGLPSDRFSAERTGGSVSTLTIQRTQQEDSAVYLCASSQGQGDSPLHFGNGTRLTVT.

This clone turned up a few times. CDR3 sequence: CASRELAGTYNEQFF. The CDR3 nucleotides read TGCGCCAGCAGGGAGCTAGCGGGGACCTACAATGAGCAGTTCTTC. V gene TRBV10-2 combines with J gene TRBJ2-1; 9 positions match TRBD2. The CDR3 consists of 15 residues. J lost 2 bases, V lost 6 bases, and 5 bases had no gene match. The germline V gene encodes CDR1 WSHSY and CDR2 SAAADI.

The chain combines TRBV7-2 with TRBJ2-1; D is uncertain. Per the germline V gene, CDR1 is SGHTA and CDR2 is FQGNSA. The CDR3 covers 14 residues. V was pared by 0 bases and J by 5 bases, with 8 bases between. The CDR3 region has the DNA TGTGCCAGCAGCTTAGCGGTGGCAGACAATGAGCAGTTCTTC. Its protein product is CASSLAVADNEQFF.

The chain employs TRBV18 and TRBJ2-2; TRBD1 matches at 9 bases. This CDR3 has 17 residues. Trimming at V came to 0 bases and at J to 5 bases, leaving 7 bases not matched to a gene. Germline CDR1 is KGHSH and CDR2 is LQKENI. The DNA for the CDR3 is TGTGCCAGCTCACCACCAGGGACAGGGCCGCGAACCGGGGAGCTGTTTTTT. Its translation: CASSPPGTGPRTGELFF.

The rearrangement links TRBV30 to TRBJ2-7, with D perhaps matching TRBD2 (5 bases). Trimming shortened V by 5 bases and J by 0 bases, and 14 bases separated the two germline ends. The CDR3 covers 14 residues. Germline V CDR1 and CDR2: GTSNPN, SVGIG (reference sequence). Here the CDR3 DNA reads TGTGCCTGGGACGCGGGCGGACTCTCCTACGAGCAGTACTTC. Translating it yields CAWDAGGLSYEQYF. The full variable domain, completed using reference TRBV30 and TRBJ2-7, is SQTIHQWPATLVQPVGSPLSLECTVEGTSNPNLYWYRQAAGRGLQLLFYSVGIGQISSEVPQNLSASRPQDRQFILSSKKLLLSDSGFYLCAWDAGGLSYEQYFGPGTRLTVT.

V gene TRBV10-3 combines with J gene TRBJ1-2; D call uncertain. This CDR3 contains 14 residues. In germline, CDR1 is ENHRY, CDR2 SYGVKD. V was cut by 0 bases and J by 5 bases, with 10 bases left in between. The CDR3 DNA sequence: TGTGCCATCAGTGAGTCCAACAGAAGATATGGCTACACCTTC. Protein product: CAISESNRRYGYTF.

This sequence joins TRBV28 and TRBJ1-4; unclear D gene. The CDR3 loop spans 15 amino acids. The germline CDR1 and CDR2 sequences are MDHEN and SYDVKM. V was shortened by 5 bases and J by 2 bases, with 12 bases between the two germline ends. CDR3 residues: CASSPSGLTNEKLFF. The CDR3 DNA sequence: TGTGCCAGCAGTCCTTCGGGTCTCACTAATGAAAAACTGTTTTTT.

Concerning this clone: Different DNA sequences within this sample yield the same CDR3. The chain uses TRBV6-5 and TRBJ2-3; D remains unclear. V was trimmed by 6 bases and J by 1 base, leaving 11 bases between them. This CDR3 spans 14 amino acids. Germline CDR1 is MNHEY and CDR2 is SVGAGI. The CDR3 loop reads CASSFSPGTDTQYF. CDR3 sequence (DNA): TGTGCCAGCAGCTTCTCTCCCGGCACAGATACGCAGTATTTT.

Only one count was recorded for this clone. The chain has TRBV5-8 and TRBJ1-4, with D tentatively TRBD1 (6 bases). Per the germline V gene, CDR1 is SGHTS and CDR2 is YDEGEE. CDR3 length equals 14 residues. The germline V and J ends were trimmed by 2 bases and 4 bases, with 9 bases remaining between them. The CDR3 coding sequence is TGTGCCAGCAGCTTAGGACAGTTTAATGAAAAACTGTTTTTT. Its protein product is CASSLGQFNEKLFF.

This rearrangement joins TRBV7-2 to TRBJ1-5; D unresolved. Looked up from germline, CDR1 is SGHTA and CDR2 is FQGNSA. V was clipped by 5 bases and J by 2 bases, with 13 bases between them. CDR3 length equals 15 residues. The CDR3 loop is CASSPQNLGNQPQHF. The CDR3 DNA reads TGTGCCAGCAGCCCTCAGAATTTGGGCAATCAGCCCCAGCATTTT.

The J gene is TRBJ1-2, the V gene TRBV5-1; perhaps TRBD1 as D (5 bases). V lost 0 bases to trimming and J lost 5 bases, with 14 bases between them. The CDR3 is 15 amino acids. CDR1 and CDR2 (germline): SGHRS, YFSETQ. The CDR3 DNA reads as TGCGCCAGCAGCTTGGCGCCAGGGACTCAGTATGGCTACACCTTC. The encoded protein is CASSLAPGTQYGYTF.

The CDR3 here is CASSAGTAREQFF. CDR3 DNA sequence: TGTGCCAGCAGCGCCGGGACAGCAAGGGAGCAGTTCTTC. V gene TRBV5-6 combines with J gene TRBJ2-1; 7 nucleotides align to TRBD1. The V and J ends lost 4 bases and 10 bases, in that order; junction bases with no gene match: 8. Germline values: CDR1 SGHDT, CDR2 YYEEEE. The length of the CDR3 is 13 residues.

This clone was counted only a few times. The CDR3 region is CASSYMTGNYGYTF. CDR3 nucleotides: TGTGCCAGCAGTTACATGACAGGGAACTATGGCTACACCTTC. The rearrangement links TRBV6-6 to TRBJ1-2; TRBD1 agrees at 7 bases. Germline CDR1 reads MNHNY; CDR2 reads SVGAGI (reference sequence). The CDR3 is 14 amino acids. J lost 2 bases, V lost 2 bases, and 2 bases had no gene match.

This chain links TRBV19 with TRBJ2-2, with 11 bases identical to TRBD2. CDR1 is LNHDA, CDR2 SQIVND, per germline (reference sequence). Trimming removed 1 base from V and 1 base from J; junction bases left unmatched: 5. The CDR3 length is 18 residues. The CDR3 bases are TGTGCCAGTAGTATAGGTAGCGGGAGGGCCGGGAACACCGGGGAGCTGTTTTTT. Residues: CASSIGSGRAGNTGELFF.

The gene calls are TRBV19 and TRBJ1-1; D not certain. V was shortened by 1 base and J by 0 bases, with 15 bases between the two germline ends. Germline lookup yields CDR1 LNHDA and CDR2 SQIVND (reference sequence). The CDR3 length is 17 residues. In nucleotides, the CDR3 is TGTGCCAGTAGTATAGGGGCAGTTGACTACATGAACACTGAAGCTTTCTTT. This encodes CASSIGAVDYMNTEAFF.

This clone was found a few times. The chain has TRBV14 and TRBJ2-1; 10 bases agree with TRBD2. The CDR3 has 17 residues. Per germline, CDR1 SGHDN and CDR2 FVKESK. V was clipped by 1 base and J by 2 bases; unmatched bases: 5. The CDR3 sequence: CASSQAVTSGTYNEQFF. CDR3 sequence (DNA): TGTGCCAGCAGCCAAGCCGTTACTAGCGGGACCTACAATGAGCAGTTCTTC.

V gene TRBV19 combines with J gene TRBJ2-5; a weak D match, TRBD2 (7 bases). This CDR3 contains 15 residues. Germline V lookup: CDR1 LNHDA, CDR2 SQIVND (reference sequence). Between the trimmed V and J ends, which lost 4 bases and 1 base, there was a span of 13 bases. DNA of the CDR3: TGTGCCAGTAGTAGGCAGGGAGGGGGCCAAGAGACCCAGTACTTC. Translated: CASSRQGGGQETQYF.